A single TCR beta chain is shown here with its context. V was cut by 8 bases and J by 1 base, with 15 bases left in between. The CDR3 contains 15 residues. Germline CDR1 reads SGHTA; CDR2 reads FQGNSA. The sample originates from a study of blood T cell repertoires in COVID-19. Turning to the study itself: There were acute and convalescent COVID-19 samples, and they came from the United States, Italy and Spain. PBMCs, B-cell-depleted T cells, or T cells provided the cDNA or gDNA that made up the material.

Original methodology: By means of reference gene primer amplification, nucleated cell counts were estimated. Data came from immunoSEQ multiplex PCR; TCRdb stores just in-frame clones and leaves some out. That table is the source of V, J and clone size, and D and trimming were worked out from the DNA. This sample has 250,000 to 350,000 clones; approximately 91% occur once, and the top ten carry approximately 0.94%. This TCR was recovered from a woman between 40 and 55 years old who had recovered from COVID-19. The sequenced sample was peripheral blood. The rearrangement joins TRBV7-2 to TRBJ2-1; weak D call: TRBD2 (6 bases). CDR3 in DNA: TGTGCCAGCTCACAAGGAGGGTCTTCCTACAATGAGCAGTTCTTC. Amino acids: CASSQGGSSYNEQFF. The whole variable domain, filled in from reference TRBV7-2 and TRBJ2-1, reads GAGVSQSPSNKVTEKGKDVELRCDPISGHTALYWYRQSLGQGLEFLIYFQGNSAPDKSGLPSDRFSAERTGGSVSTLTIQRTQQEDSAVYLCASSQGGSSYNEQFFGPGTRLTVL.